Described below is a single TCR beta chain sequence and its context. Its antigen remains unidentified. The sample originates from a study of identical twins. The germline gives CDR1 DFQATT, CDR2 SNEGSKA (reference sequence). The CDR3 is 16 amino acids. Unmatched junction bases numbered 13, after V lost 3 bases and J lost 5 bases. MiXCR, run by TCRdb on the 5' RACE reads, gives a single entry per CDR3 protein. The table lists a few hundred thousand distinct CDR3 sequences, 18% of them singletons. Whole-study findings and limits: An excess of low generation probability was shown by twin-shared out-of-frame alpha sequences. Researchers reported weaker excess twin sharing in beta out-of-frame sequences. For cord blood, abundant beta clonotypes had fewer insertions, unlike memory repertoires, which showed none.

The clonotype comes from a man aged 50-59 years in good health. The specimen was naive T cells sorted from blood. The chain recombines TRBV20-1 with TRBJ2-1, with TRBD2 matching over 7 bases. For the CDR3, the DNA is TGCAGTGCTAGTACAGCGGGACCCCCTGTTCACAATGAGCAGTTCTTC. Encoded protein: CSASTAGPPVHNEQFF.